This TCR beta chain was captured by sequencing in a study of T cells in Graves' hyperthyroidism and ophthalmopathy. This clonotype was observed many times. The source material, RNA transcripts, was used to amplify TCR beta CDR3 regions. HTBI primers were employed in a first-round RT-PCR of the TCR CDR3. TCRdb used MiXCR to reprocess the multiplex PCR reads, holding one entry per CDR3 protein. The data hold roughly 650,000 distinct CDR3 sequences, with 16% observed a single time. Sequencing was performed on blood. The clonotype originates from a woman aged 40 to 49 with Graves' ophthalmopathy.

The CDR3 spells CASSFRIPGQGSYGYTF. In nucleotides, the CDR3 is TGTGCCAGCAGTTTCCGGATACCGGGACAGGGTTCGTATGGCTACACCTTC. The chain is built from TRBV12-3 or TRBV12-4 and TRBJ1-2, with TRBD1 matching over 9 bases. The ends lost 3 bases at V and 5 bases at J; junction bases unmatched: 13. This CDR3 is built from 17 residues.